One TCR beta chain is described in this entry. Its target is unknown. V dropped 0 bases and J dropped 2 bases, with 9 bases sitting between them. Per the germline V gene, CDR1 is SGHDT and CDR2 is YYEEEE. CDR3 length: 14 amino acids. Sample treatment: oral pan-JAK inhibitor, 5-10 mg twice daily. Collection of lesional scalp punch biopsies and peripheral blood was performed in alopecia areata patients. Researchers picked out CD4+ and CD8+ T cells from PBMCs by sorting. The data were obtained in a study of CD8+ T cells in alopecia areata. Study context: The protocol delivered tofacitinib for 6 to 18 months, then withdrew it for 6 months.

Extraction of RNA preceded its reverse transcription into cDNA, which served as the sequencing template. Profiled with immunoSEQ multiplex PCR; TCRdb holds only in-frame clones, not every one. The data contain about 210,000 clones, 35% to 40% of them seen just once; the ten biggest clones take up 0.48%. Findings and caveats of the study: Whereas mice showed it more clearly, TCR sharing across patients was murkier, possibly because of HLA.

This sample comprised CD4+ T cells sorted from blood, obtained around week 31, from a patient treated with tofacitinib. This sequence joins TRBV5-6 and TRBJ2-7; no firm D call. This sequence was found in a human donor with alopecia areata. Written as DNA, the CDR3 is TGTGCCAGCAGCTTGGGATTCGGAGCCTACGAGCAGTACTTC. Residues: CASSLGFGAYEQYF.